The subject of this entry is one T cell receptor beta chain. The record originates from a study of blood T cell repertoires in COVID-19. Data came from immunoSEQ multiplex PCR; TCRdb stores just in-frame clones and leaves some out. The repertoire holds about 240,000 clones, with around four fifths as singletons. The CDR3 totals 14 residues. The sequence was collected from a man aged 30 to 45 who had recovered from COVID-19. The rearrangement joins TRBV7-5 to TRBJ1-5; the DNA was not used to check the table's D call, TRBD1. TRBV7-5 is described as a pseudogene. Sequenced: peripheral blood. The CDR3 nucleotides read TGTGTCAGAAGCTTTTTCAGGGTAAAGCAGCCCCAGCATTTT. It is translated as CVRSFFRVKQPQHF.